Each of the 10 T cell receptor beta chains below was sequenced from the same sample in a study of cytomegalovirus exposure and HLA in healthy donors. Use of 60 Vbeta and 13 Jbeta primers characterized the PCR. Repertoires were generated with immunoSEQ multiplex PCR, while TCRdb's copy carries only in-frame clones and drops some. Seen here are 100,000 to 150,000 clones, roughly 71% observed once, and the top ten hold under 6.5%. Sequenced input: PBMCs. The origin of the receptors is a woman aged 45-59 years in good health and CMV-seropositive.

The chain uses TRBV6-5 and TRBJ1-5; TRBD1 aligns across 9 bases. Trimming at V came to 6 bases and at J to 4 bases, leaving 4 bases not matched to a gene. Germline CDR1 and CDR2: MNHEY and SVGAGI. CDR3 size: 14 residues. The CDR3 loop reads CASSRGQGNQPQHF. CDR3 bases: TGTGCCAGCAGCCGCGGACAGGGGAATCAGCCCCAGCATTTT.

The V and J genes are TRBV6-1 and TRBJ1-2; maybe TRBD1 (6 bases). The CDR3 sequence is 15 residues long. Germline V CDR1 and CDR2: MNHNS, SASEGT. V was trimmed by 6 bases and J by 3 bases, leaving 17 bases between them. CDR3 nucleotide sequence: TGTGCCAGCAGCGAGGGGGGGGGCGAGGACTATGGCTACACCTTC. Its protein is CASSEGGGEDYGYTF.

The CDR3 loop is CASREGADNNQPQHF. CDR3 DNA sequence: TGTGCCAGCAGGGAGGGGGCGGATAACAATCAGCCCCAGCATTTT. The chain is built from TRBV6-6 and TRBJ1-5, with TRBD1 matching 7 bases. The trim removed 6 bases at V and 3 bases at J, leaving 8 bases unmatched. This CDR3 region has 15 residues. Germline V CDR1 and CDR2: MNHNY, SVGAGI (reference sequence).

The gene calls are TRBV4-3 and TRBJ2-5; the match to TRBD2 covers 15 bases. The CDR3 extends over 19 amino acids. Germline V gene data show CDR1 as LGHNA and CDR2 as YSLEER. V lost 4 bases and J lost 2; bases outside the gene matches: 11. CDR3 sequence: CASSPGTSGGISLQETQYF. The CDR3, as DNA: TGCGCCAGCAGCCCCGGGACTAGCGGGGGGATAAGCCTACAAGAGACCCAGTACTTC.

The chain links TRBV5-5 to TRBJ2-3; D might be TRBD2 (5 bases). Trimming took off 3 bases at V and 4 bases at J, with 9 bases between the two ends. This CDR3 has 13 amino acids. CDR1 SGHKS and CDR2 YYEKEE come from the germline V gene (reference sequence). The CDR3 protein is CASSSSGADTQYF. In DNA, the CDR3 is TGTGCCAGCAGCTCCAGCGGCGCAGATACGCAGTATTTT.

This clone came up once. The chain links TRBV4-1 to TRBJ2-7, with D perhaps TRBD2 (6 bases). The V and J ends lost 4 bases and 2 bases respectively, with 12 bases between them. CDR1 is MGHRA and CDR2 is YSYEKL in the germline V gene. This CDR3 contains 14 residues. The CDR3 sequence: CASSLVRGTYEQYF. As DNA, the CDR3 is TGCGCCAGCAGCCTCGTACGGGGGACCTACGAGCAGTACTTC.

This clone was found a few times. CDR3 loop: CASSGRANNEQFF. The CDR3 DNA sequence: TGTGCCAGTAGTGGCAGGGCGAACAATGAGCAGTTCTTC. The chain combines TRBV19 with TRBJ2-1; possibly TRBD1 for D (5 bases). V lost 5 bases and J 5 bases, leaving 10 bases between the germline ends. This CDR3 contains 13 residues. The germline CDR1 and CDR2 sequences are LNHDA and SQIVND (reference sequence).

A note on this clone: This sample includes further DNA sequences coding for the same CDR3. The CDR3 sequence is CASSLQGAYEQYF. The DNA for the CDR3 is TGTGCCAGCAGCTTGCAGGGGGCCTACGAGCAGTACTTC. The chain carries TRBV7-9 and TRBJ2-7; 7 nucleotides align to TRBD1. Germline trimming cut 3 bases from V and 2 bases from J; bases unmatched to any gene: 1. Germline V gene lookup returns CDR1 SEHNR and CDR2 FQNEAQ (reference sequence). There are 13 residues in the CDR3.

For this clone: Sequence at one end of the junction differs from germline and may be a read error. This chain connects TRBV7-2 to TRBJ1-2; possible D gene TRBD1, 6 bases. The germline CDR1 and CDR2 sequences are SGHTA and FQGNSA. The CDR3 covers 15 residues. CDR3 nucleotide sequence: TGTGCCAGCAGCCCCGCTAGGGGGGGGGCGTGGGGCTACCCCTTC. Translated: CASSPARGGAWGYPF.

V usage is TRBV5-8 and J usage is TRBJ2-7; TRBD2 aligns across 14 bases. Germline lookup yields CDR1 SGHTS and CDR2 YDEGEE. V lost 2 bases and J lost 7; bases outside the gene matches: 8. The CDR3 is 16 amino acids. The CDR3 coding sequence is TGTGCCAGCAGCTTAAGGGGACTAGCGGGGGCCCGGGAGCAGTACTTC. Its protein is CASSLRGLAGAREQYF.